This is a list of T cell receptor beta chains from one sample in a study of identical twins' blood T cells. Using its own MiXCR run on the 5' RACE reads, TCRdb lists one record per CDR3 protein. The top ten clones hold more than 5.5% of a sample with hundreds of thousands of distinct CDR3 sequences, over 25% of them seen once. Sequencing was performed on PBMCs. These receptors came from a woman aged 18-50 years in good health. CDR3s include the opening cysteine and the closing phenylalanine or tryptophan. Fields, in order: J gene, CDR3 length, clone size, V gene, D gene, CDR3 protein, CDR3 DNA. The D gene is left open where the match is weak. For some rows the clone size is stated as once, few or many, or as a class when expanded; others skip it.

TRBJ1-1	17	.	TRBV18	.	CASSPAARGRVNTEAFF	TGTGCCAGCTCACCCGCGGCTCGTGGTAGGGTCAACACTGAAGCTTTCTTT
TRBJ1-5	13	.	TRBV12-5	.	CASGLVAGQPQHF	TGTGCTAGTGGTTTGGTCGCCGGCCAGCCCCAGCATTTT
TRBJ1-2	18	.	TRBV6-2/TRBV6-3	.	CASSSPNLRRALNYGYTF	TGTGCCAGCAGTTCCCCGAATCTTCGCAGGGCTCTAAACTATGGCTACACCTTC
TRBJ1-1	14	once	TRBV2	TRBD1	CASAQEGARTEAFF	TGTGCCAGCGCACAAGAGGGGGCTCGGACTGAAGCTTTCTTT
TRBJ2-5	11	once	TRBV20-1	.	CSARALETQYF	TGCAGTGCTAGAGCCCTTGAGACCCAGTACTTC
TRBJ2-3	12	once	TRBV7-9	.	CSSRTSTDTQYF	TGTTCCAGCAGGACTAGCACAGATACGCAGTATTTT
TRBJ2-6	17	.	TRBV12-5	.	CASAHRGQLSGANVLTF	TGTGCTAGTGCCCACAGAGGGCAGCTCTCTGGGGCCAACGTCCTGACTTTC
TRBJ1-2	13	.	TRBV5-1	.	CASRPGPSCGYTF	TGCGCCAGCAGGCCGGGACCGTCCTGTGGCTACACCTTC
TRBJ2-2	15	.	TRBV3-1	TRBD1	CASRPRTGSTGELFF	TGTGCCAGCAGACCTCGGACAGGGTCCACCGGGGAGCTGTTTTTT
TRBJ1-6	16	.	TRBV9	.	CASSERDSSYNSPLHF	TGTGCCAGCAGCGAGCGAGACAGCTCCTATAATTCACCCCTCCACTTT
TRBJ2-1	14	few	TRBV20-1	.	CSARIRQVYNEQFF	TGCAGTGCTAGAATACGACAGGTCTACAATGAGCAGTTCTTC
TRBJ1-4	15	.	TRBV7-2	.	CASSLRQGPNEKLFF	TGTGCCAGCAGCCTCCGGCAGGGTCCTAATGAAAAACTGTTTTTT
TRBJ1-1	15	.	TRBV19	.	CASSEQGLGNTEAFF	TGTGCCAGTAGTGAGCAGGGGTTGGGGAACACTGAAGCTTTCTTT
TRBJ1-1	13	few	TRBV29-1	.	CSVVRGKSTEAFF	TGCAGCGTCGTTCGGGGTAAAAGTACTGAAGCTTTCTTT
TRBJ1-5	15	.	TRBV19	.	CASSNRDGPNQPQHF	TGTGCCAGTAGTAACAGGGACGGACCCAATCAGCCCCAGCATTTT
TRBJ2-3	18	.	TRBV20-1	TRBD2	CSARGMTSGSWSTDTQYF	TGCAGTGCTAGAGGCATGACTAGCGGGAGCTGGAGCACAGATACGCAGTATTTT
TRBJ1-5	13	few	TRBV6-1	.	CASDNFSNQPQHF	TGTGCCAGCGACAACTTTAGCAATCAGCCCCAGCATTTT
TRBJ1-2	13	few	TRBV19	.	CASSIAGLHGYTF	TGTGCCAGTAGTATAGCCGGACTGCATGGCTACACCTTC
TRBJ2-1	16	many	TRBV7-2	.	CASTLLGTLSYNEQFF	TGTGCCAGCACCCTTCTTGGAACTCTCTCCTACAATGAGCAGTTCTTC
TRBJ2-7	17	few	TRBV3-1	TRBD2	CASSQAVGGHRSYEQYF	TGTGCCAGCAGCCAAGCAGTGGGAGGGCATAGATCCTACGAGCAGTACTTC
TRBJ1-2	16	few	TRBV6-5	TRBD1	CASSSGQGVWVYGYTF	TGTGCCAGCAGCTCCGGACAGGGGGTTTGGGTCTATGGCTACACCTTC
TRBJ1-2	13	few	TRBV6-5	.	CASKLGSTGGYTF	TGTGCCAGCAAATTGGGCAGCACCGGTGGCTACACCTTC
TRBJ1-4	15	.	TRBV11-2	TRBD1	CASSNPGQGGEKLFF	TGTGCCAGCAGCAATCCGGGACAGGGAGGAGAAAAACTGTTTTTT
TRBJ1-2	15	.	TRBV14	TRBD1	CASSHWTGGIHGYTF	TGTGCCAGCAGCCACTGGACAGGGGGCATTCATGGCTACACCTTC
TRBJ2-2	13	.	TRBV20-1	.	CSARSYNTGELFF	TGCAGTGCTAGATCCTACAACACCGGGGAGCTGTTTTTT
TRBJ2-1	14	.	TRBV24-1	.	CATSDHQRDNEQFF	TGTGCCACCAGTGATCACCAGCGGGACAATGAGCAGTTCTTC
TRBJ2-7	14	few	TRBV20-1	TRBD2	CSARSGSRPSEQYF	TGCAGTGCCCGTAGCGGGAGCCGCCCTAGCGAGCAGTACTTC
TRBJ1-1	13	few	TRBV29-1	.	CSNRDRGDTEAFF	TGCAGCAATCGGGACCGAGGGGACACTGAAGCTTTCTTT
TRBJ2-1	16	.	TRBV9	.	CASSVYRDKYMNEQFF	TGTGCCAGCAGCGTATATCGGGACAAGTATATGAATGAGCAGTTCTTC
TRBJ2-1	13	.	TRBV29-1	.	CSVEDRQTNEQFF	TGCAGCGTTGAAGATCGGCAGACAAATGAGCAGTTCTTC
TRBJ2-3	16	many	TRBV20-1	TRBD2	CSARDFREASTDTQYF	TGCAGTGCTAGAGACTTCCGGGAGGCAAGCACAGATACGCAGTATTTT
TRBJ2-3	13	few	TRBV4-3	.	CASSQGPGDTQYF	TGCGCCAGCAGCCAAGGGCCAGGGGATACGCAGTATTTT
TRBJ1-1	14	many	TRBV20-1	.	CSARPGGPNTEAFF	TGCAGTGCTAGACCGGGGGGCCCTAACACTGAAGCTTTCTTT
TRBJ1-1	11	many	TRBV25-1	.	CASKGLTEAFF	TGTGCCAGCAAGGGGCTCACTGAAGCTTTCTTT
TRBJ1-2	13	few	TRBV6-2/TRBV6-3	TRBD1	CASTLGDSYGYTF	TGTGCCAGCACCTTGGGGGACAGCTATGGCTACACCTTC
TRBJ2-2	15	.	TRBV7-9	.	CASSLLGPASGELFF	TGTGCCAGCAGCTTATTGGGGCCCGCATCCGGGGAGCTGTTTTTT
TRBJ2-1	14	.	TRBV7-9	.	CASSLKFPYNEQFF	TGTGCCAGCAGCTTAAAGTTCCCCTACAATGAGCAGTTCTTC
TRBJ1-1	11	few	TRBV19	.	CASSRGSEAFF	TGTGCCAGTAGTAGGGGGTCTGAAGCTTTCTTT
TRBJ1-2	15	few	TRBV5-8	.	CASSLALGGYYGYTF	TGTGCCAGCAGCTTGGCCCTCGGGGGCTACTATGGCTACACCTTC
TRBJ1-1	13	.	TRBV11-2	.	CASSSLEGFDAFF	TGTGCCAGCAGTTCGTTAGAGGGGTTCGACGCTTTCTTT
TRBJ1-5	14	.	TRBV7-9	.	CARRVRYSNQPQHF	TGTGCCAGGAGGGTCCGCTATAGCAATCAGCCCCAGCATTTT
TRBJ1-1	12	many	TRBV20-1	.	CSARVLNTEAFF	TGCAGTGCTAGGGTGCTGAACACTGAAGCTTTCTTT
TRBJ2-3	16	few	TRBV11-2	TRBD2	CASSRMGLADTDTQYF	TGTGCCAGCAGCCGAATGGGACTAGCCGACACAGATACGCAGTATTTT
TRBJ2-3	14	few	TRBV29-1	.	CSVEPGSIVYTQYF	TGCAGCGTTGAGCCGGGGTCTATCGTATATACGCAGTATTTT
TRBJ2-5	14	.	TRBV7-9	.	CASSLTDRQETQYF	TGTGCCAGCAGCTTAACCGACAGACAAGAGACCCAGTACTTC
TRBJ1-1	14	few	TRBV18	.	CASSPGWGITEAFF	TGTGCCAGCTCACCAGGGTGGGGAATAACTGAAGCTTTCTTT
TRBJ2-3	12	.	TRBV18	.	CASSPATDTQYF	TGTGCCAGCTCACCGGCCACAGATACGCAGTATTTT
TRBJ2-1	12	few	TRBV7-2	.	CASSRTTNEQFF	TGTGCCAGCAGTCGGACTACCAATGAGCAGTTCTTC
TRBJ1-4	15	few	TRBV12-3/TRBV12-4	TRBD1	CASRHQGAVEEKLFF	TGTGCCAGCAGACATCAGGGGGCGGTGGAAGAAAAACTGTTTTTT
TRBJ1-3	14	many	TRBV6-5	.	CASSYSGGGNTIYF	TGTGCCAGCAGTTACTCTGGGGGGGGAAACACCATATATTTT